The 13 T cell receptor beta chains given below trace back to one sample, sequenced in a study of T cells in Graves' hyperthyroidism and ophthalmopathy. What was amplified from RNA transcripts were TCR beta CDR3 regions. The HTBI primer set drove a first-round RT-PCR of the TCR CDR3. From the multiplex PCR reads, TCRdb called clonotypes with MiXCR, one entry per CDR3 protein. The sample lists 500,000 or so distinct CDR3 sequences; over 15% were seen once. Input material: blood. These TCRs come from a woman between 18 and 29 years old with Graves' ophthalmopathy.

This clonotype was recorded many times. The rearrangement links TRBV20-1 to TRBJ2-7, with no clear D. CDR3 length: 11 amino acids. The germline V and J ends were trimmed by 6 bases and 2 bases, with 8 bases remaining between them. CDR1 is DFQATT and CDR2 is SNEGSKA in the germline V gene (reference sequence). The CDR3 DNA follows: TGCAGTGCGAGGACCACCTACGAGCAGTACTTC. It encodes CSARTTYEQYF.

This clonotype was seen ten or more times. The CDR3 sequence: CAWSRGFASPIGNTIYF. CDR3 sequence (DNA): TGTGCCTGGAGTAGGGGGTTTGCCTCTCCTATTGGAAACACCATATATTTT. The rearrangement links TRBV30 to TRBJ1-3; a possible D gene is TRBD1 (6 bases). This CDR3 spans 17 amino acids. Trimming cost V 2 bases and J 3 bases, with 20 bases left between them. Germline CDR1 and CDR2: GTSNPN and SVGIG (reference sequence).

At least ten counts were recorded for this clonotype. The rearrangement links TRBV2 to TRBJ2-3; 11 bases match TRBD2. The CDR3 sequence is 16 residues long. J gave up 8 bases and V 10 bases, and 17 bases lay outside the gene matches. Germline V gene sequence: CDR1 SNHLY, CDR2 FYNNEI. CDR3 sequence: CATLLTSGSLHVTQYF. Written as DNA, the CDR3 is TGTGCCACCCTACTTACTAGCGGGAGCTTACACGTTACGCAGTATTTT.

The genes are TRBV20-1 and TRBJ1-4, with 7 bases lining up with TRBD1. Germline CDR1 DFQATT, CDR2 SNEGSKA (reference sequence). The CDR3 is 17 residues long. V lost 7 bases and J lost 2; bases outside the gene matches: 16. CDR3 loop: CSVNERRGPRTNEKLFF. CDR3 sequence (DNA): TGCAGTGTTAACGAGCGGAGGGGGCCACGGACTAATGAAAAACTGTTTTTT.

This clonotype has more than one count but fewer than ten. This chain links TRBV6-1 with TRBJ1-3; no firm D call. This CDR3 has 13 amino acids. The ends were cut back, 2 bases at V and 5 bases at J, with 7 bases in the middle. CDR1 is MNHNS and CDR2 is SASEGT in the germline V gene. CDR3 coding DNA: TGTGCCAGCAGTGAATCGGGCAGAAACACCATATATTTT. Its protein is CASSESGRNTIYF.

This clonotype was seen more than once but under ten times. This chain links TRBV6-2 or TRBV6-3 with TRBJ1-2; 8 nucleotides line up with TRBD1. The V gene's germline CDR1 is MNHEY and CDR2 SVGEGT. After removal of 0 bases from V and 5 bases from J, the junction contained 5 bases not matched to a gene. This CDR3 region has 15 residues. CDR3 protein: CASSYSGQDLYGYTF. CDR3 nucleotides: TGTGCCAGCAGTTACTCGGGACAGGACCTTTATGGCTACACCTTC.

The chain recombines TRBV27 with TRBJ2-1; 9 bases align to TRBD2. Germline CDR1 and CDR2: MNHEY and SMNVEV (reference sequence). The CDR3 extends over 14 amino acids. With V trimmed by 10 bases and J by 4 bases, 8 bases remained unmatched. For the CDR3, the DNA is TGTGCCACTCGAGGGACTAGCCTTTACAATGAGCAGTTCTTC. As protein: CATRGTSLYNEQFF.

Worth noting for this clonotype: A read error may be the cause here, since a much bigger clone is one base away. The CDR3 here is CASFRGTRTEAFF. The DNA of the CDR3 is TGTGCCAGCTTCAGGGGGACTCGGACTGAAGCTTTCTTT. The chain uses TRBV28 and TRBJ1-1; TRBD1 aligns across 7 bases. Germline V gene lookup returns CDR1 MDHEN and CDR2 SYDVKM. The length of the CDR3 is 13 residues. Trimming took 8 bases from V and 5 from J; bases not matched to a gene: 8.

This clonotype showed up just a few times. This chain links TRBV10-3 with TRBJ2-2; 7 bases fit TRBD2. The CDR3 has 17 amino acids. CDR1 is ENHRY and CDR2 is SYGVKD in the germline V gene. Trimming took 3 bases from V and 2 from J; bases not matched to a gene: 9. The CDR3 DNA reads TGTGCCATCAGTGACGCCGGGCTAGCGGCCAACACCGGGGAGCTGTTTTTT. Its translation: CAISDAGLAANTGELFF.

This clonotype was counted many times. The chain combines TRBV7-2 with TRBJ2-7; D is undetermined. CDR1 and CDR2 from the germline V gene are SGHTA and FQGNSA. The V end lost 4 bases, the J end lost 6 bases, and 7 bases lay between the germline ends. The CDR3 contains 11 residues. The CDR3 protein is CASSSDSEQYF. The CDR3 nucleotides read TGTGCCAGCAGCTCTGATTCCGAGCAGTACTTC.

This clonotype was detected only a few times. V gene TRBV7-3 combines with J gene TRBJ2-7, with 12 bases aligning to TRBD2. The CDR3 is made up of 18 amino acids. The trim removed 5 bases at V and 5 bases at J, leaving 16 bases unmatched. CDR1 and CDR2 (germline): SGHTA, FQGTGA. As DNA, the CDR3 is TGTGCCAGCAGCCCCCTCGGGGGTGGACTAGCGGGAAGCCACGAGCAGTACTTC. This translates into CASSPLGGGLAGSHEQYF.

This clonotype was observed many times. The chain is built from TRBV18 and TRBJ2-1, with TRBD2 matching 13 bases. The V segment lost 0 bases and the J segment 6 bases; nucleotides outside the gene matches: 5. The CDR3 runs 17 residues. Germline CDR1 reads KGHSH; CDR2 reads LQKENI. The CDR3 DNA reads as TGTGCCAGCTCACCACCGGGACTAGCGGGACTTACCAATGAGCAGTTCTTC. Translated: CASSPPGLAGLTNEQFF.

This clonotype occurred many times. In DNA form, the CDR3 reads TGCAGCGTCAAAATCGGACAGGGGCGTAAAGGGACTCCGGCCTACGAGCAGTACTTC. Its protein is CSVKIGQGRKGTPAYEQYF. This chain links TRBV29-1 with TRBJ2-7; 9 bases match TRBD1. This CDR3 has 19 amino acids. V lost 6 bases to trimming and J lost 2 bases; unmatched junction nucleotides: 23. Germline V CDR1 and CDR2: SQVTM, ANQGSEA.